This entry features one T cell receptor beta chain sequence. These data originate in a study of T-cell reconstitution after alpha-beta-depleted transplantation in children. As it was prepared, the TCRbeta library received unique molecular identifiers. TCRdb re-called the PCR reads with MiXCR, one entry per CDR3 protein. The sample has some 350,000 distinct CDR3 sequences; about 9.4% are singletons. The input for sequencing was PBMCs from the stem cell graft donor, taken from the stem cell graft. The sequence was collected from a human donor who donated a stem cell graft to a child with acute lymphoblastic leukemia.

As DNA, the CDR3 is TGTGCCAGCAGTCGGTACTACCGGGGGGAGCAGTACTTC. Translated: CASSRYYRGEQYF. The chain joins TRBV9 to TRBJ2-7; maybe TRBD2 (6 bases). V lost 5 bases to trimming and J lost 7 bases, with 16 bases between them. The germline gives CDR1 SGDLS, CDR2 YYNGEE. This CDR3 is built from 13 residues.